This TCR beta chain was identified in a study of blood T cells in healthy people across ages (dated by TCRdb to between 2015 and 2016). For context, the study as a whole: In model experiments, template switching captured about one uniquely barcoded TCR beta cDNA molecule for every two T cells. To track age-related changes in TCR beta repertoire diversity, the study relied on deep sequencing normalized with unique cDNA molecular identifiers. The study analyzed two additional independent replicas of 1 million unique cDNA reads from the same blood draw for two donors, one aged 18 to 29 and one aged 80 or older. The donors were split into four age groups: young (average 16 years), middle-aged (roughly 42), aged (roughly 65) and long-lived (approximately 80). Study-wide conclusions, independent of this receptor: Compared with the aged group, the long-lived group had more naive CD4+ T cells, fewer expanded clones and increased TCR diversity, a pattern suggesting age selection. Since profiling was done on bulk unsorted PBMCs, naive and antigen-experienced compartments could not be conclusively compared. Estimates of total diversity from one million sequenced T cells were regarded as lower bounds and underestimates. There was a strong correlation between observed TCR beta diversity and the percentage of naive T cells measured by flow cytometry. Donor CMV infection status was unknown, potentially confounding age-related changes in expanded clonotypes. Observed TCR beta diversity per million T cells fell roughly linearly with age, and a significant reduction was already apparent by age roughly 40.

The donors were roughly 39 Caucasian individuals from Russia, aged roughly 6 to 90 years, who were systemically healthy. Each donor gave 8 to 10 milliliters of peripheral blood, drawn into EDTA-treated Vacutainer tubes. Ficoll-Paque density-gradient centrifugation was used to isolate PBMCs, with at least 7 million per sample. Trizol reagent was used to extract total RNA from PBMCs, with at least 5.5 micrograms per sample. For every donor, an aliquot of PBMCs went through flow cytometry to measure the percentages of naive CD45RAhigh/CD27high T cells. Comment on this clonotype: Its cognate antigen has yet to be identified. Base qualities are not recorded, but no much larger clone differs from it by a single base.

The receptor library was made with 5' RACE. Sequencing used an Illumina HiSeq 2500. The second PCR ran for about 7 to 11 cycles and used a J-beta primer mix along with a sample-barcoded 5' primer. A unique molecular identifier was introduced onto each TCR beta cDNA molecule by a template-switch 5' adaptor carrying 12 random nucleotides. Each sample yielded at least 3 million CDR3-containing paired-end reads. First-strand cDNA synthesis was performed from all RNA using the Mint cDNA synthesis kit, with priming by a TRBC-specific oligonucleotide. Following uracil-DNA glycosylase treatment, all cDNA underwent a first 18-cycle PCR with the universal primers M1SS and BC2_uni_R. As for the original processing: Normalization of each sample was performed by random selection of 1 million high-quality reads, each carrying a distinct molecular identifier. Instead of being binned into consensus sequences, reads with shared molecular identifiers were discarded. MiTCR, run with a Q25 quality threshold and the strictest error-elimination algorithm, handled CDR3 identification, clonotype clustering and error correction. Lower-bound total TCR beta diversity was estimated with a nonparametric unseen species model using Euler transformation. TCRdb's own reprocessing of the public reads used fastp at Q25 and MiXCR and kept productive beta chains. Entries are consolidated by CDR3 protein sequence, retaining the most common genes and DNA. These V and J calls rely on TCRdb rather than the paper's analysis. Here the sample has approximately 780,000 distinct CDR3 sequences; about a quarter occur a single time. Of the sample, about 2.9% falls within the top ten clones.

The CDR3 covers 15 residues, taking in both the cysteine and the phenylalanine. The DNA shown is the 45-base CDR3, in frame from base 1. Sequences SGHRS (CDR1) and YFSETQ (CDR2) are obtained from the germline V gene. V is pruned by 7 bases and J by 4 bases, leaving 13 bases of the junction without a gene match. The sample also formed part of further work on T cells of mothers and their children. The second study's authors report: The donors were nine systemically healthy Caucasian individuals, made up of three mothers and their six children. cDNA synthesis consumed the entire amount of extracted RNA, loaded at approximately 1.6 ug RNA in each 15 ul reaction. Sample barcodes and 2-4 random nucleotides were added via the M1S primer in the second PCR. More than 8 million TCR beta CDR3 reads were obtained from each mother, and some 3 million reads were obtained from each child. Thymic selection shapes the output of TCR recombination in a similar way in related and unrelated pairs, and inherited differences have a minor effect. Related mother-child pairs always showed normalized repertoire overlap that was slightly higher than in unrelated mother-child pairs, though the difference was never significant. Persistent microchimeric T cell clones were not detected, at a sensitivity of around 95 clones per million clonotypes. The study used deep NGS to compare TCR beta repertoires of mothers and children, seeking features distinguishing related mother-child pairs from unrelated individuals. On average, the children were about 12 +/- 4 years old, while the mothers were approximately 41 +/- 4 years old. Libraries were sequenced on Illumina HiSeq 2000 with 100+100 nt paired-end reads after adapter ligation with NEBNext reagents. To avoid cross-contamination, the mother libraries and the child libraries were prepared a month apart and sequenced in separate runs. Each donor had between roughly 450,000 and 2,300,000 distinct TCR beta clonotypes identified. Naive TCR beta clonotypes were estimated from low-frequency clonotypes matched to each donor's FACS-determined naive share, without sorting.

This chain joins TRBV5-1 to TRBJ1-2, with 7 central nucleotides matching TRBD1. Sequencing was performed on blood. This receptor was taken from a boy younger than 18 in good health. The CDR3 here reads CASANEGAQPYGYTF. The DNA reads TGCGCCAGCGCAAATGAGGGGGCCCAGCCCTATGGCTACACCTTC. Reference TRBV5-1 and TRBJ1-2 genes cover what lies past the CDR3, so the full variable domain is KAGVTQTPRYLIKTRGQQVTLSCSPISGHRSVSWYQQTPGQGLQFLFEYFSETQRNKGNFPGRFSGRQFSNSRSEMNVSTLELGDSALYLCASANEGAQPYGYTFGSGTRLTVV.